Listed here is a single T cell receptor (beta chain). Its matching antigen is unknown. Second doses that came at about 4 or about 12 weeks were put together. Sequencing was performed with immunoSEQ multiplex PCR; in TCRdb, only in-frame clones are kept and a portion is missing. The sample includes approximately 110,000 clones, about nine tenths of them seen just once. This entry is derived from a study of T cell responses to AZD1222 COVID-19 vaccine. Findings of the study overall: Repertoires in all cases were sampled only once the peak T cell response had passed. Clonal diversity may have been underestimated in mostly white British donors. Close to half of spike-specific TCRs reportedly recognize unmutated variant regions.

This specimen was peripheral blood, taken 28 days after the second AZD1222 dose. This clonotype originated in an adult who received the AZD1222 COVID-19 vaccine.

In DNA, the CDR3 is TGTGCCAGTTCGCAGCCGGGATCCCACGAGCAGTACTTC. Its protein product is CASSQPGSHEQYF. The rearrangement joins TRBV11-2 to TRBJ2-7; tentatively, D is TRBD2 (5 bases). Trimming removed 9 bases from V and 5 bases from J, with 17 bases in between. Germline V gives CDR1 SGHAT, CDR2 FQNNGV. The CDR3 spans 13 residues.